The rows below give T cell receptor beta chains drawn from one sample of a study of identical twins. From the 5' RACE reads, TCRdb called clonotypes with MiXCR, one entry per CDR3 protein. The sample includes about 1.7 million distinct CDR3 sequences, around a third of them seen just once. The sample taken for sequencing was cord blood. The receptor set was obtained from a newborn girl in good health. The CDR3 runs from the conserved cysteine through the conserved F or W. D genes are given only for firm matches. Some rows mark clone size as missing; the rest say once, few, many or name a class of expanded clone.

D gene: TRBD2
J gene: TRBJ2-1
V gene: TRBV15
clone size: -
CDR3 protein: CATSTASGSYNEQFF
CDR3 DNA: TGTGCCACCAGCACGGCTAGCGGCTCCTACAATGAGCAGTTCTTC

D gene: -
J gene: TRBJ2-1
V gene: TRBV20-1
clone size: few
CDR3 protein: CSAPLSLFSYNEQFF
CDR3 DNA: TGCAGTGCGCCGCTTAGTCTTTTCTCCTACAATGAGCAGTTCTTC

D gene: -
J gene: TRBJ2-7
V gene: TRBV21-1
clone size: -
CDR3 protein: CASSKEDGLTYEQYF
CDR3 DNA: TGTGCCAGCAGCAAAGAAGACGGACTTACCTACGAGCAGTACTTC

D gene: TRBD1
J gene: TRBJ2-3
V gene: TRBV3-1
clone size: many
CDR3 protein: CASSPPGQPSTDTQYF
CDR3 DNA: TGTGCCAGCAGCCCTCCGGGACAGCCTAGCACAGATACGCAGTATTTT

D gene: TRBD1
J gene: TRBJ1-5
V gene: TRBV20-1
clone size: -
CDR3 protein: CSAPAQTRGNQPQHF
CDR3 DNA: TGCAGTGCTCCCGCCCAGACCAGGGGGAATCAGCCCCAGCATTTT

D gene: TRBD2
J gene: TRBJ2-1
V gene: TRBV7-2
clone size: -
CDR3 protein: CACSLEPSGSSYNEQFF
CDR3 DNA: TGTGCCTGCAGCTTAGAACCTAGCGGGAGCTCCTACAATGAGCAGTTCTTC

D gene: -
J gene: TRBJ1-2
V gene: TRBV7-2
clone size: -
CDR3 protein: CASSDGIYGYTF
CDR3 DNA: TGTGCCAGCAGCGACGGTATTTATGGCTACACCTTC

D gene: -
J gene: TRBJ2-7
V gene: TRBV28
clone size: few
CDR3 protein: CASNPNRLVAYEQYF
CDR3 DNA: TGTGCCAGCAACCCAAATAGACTAGTAGCCTACGAGCAGTACTTC

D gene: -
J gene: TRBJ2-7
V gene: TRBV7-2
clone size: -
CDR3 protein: CASSLAVPAYNEQYF
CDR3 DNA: TGTGCCAGCAGCTTAGCCGTACCGGCCTACAATGAGCAGTACTTC

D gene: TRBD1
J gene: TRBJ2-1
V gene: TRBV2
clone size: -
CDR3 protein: CASRPGQTNEQFF
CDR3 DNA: TGTGCCAGCAGACCGGGACAGACCAATGAGCAGTTCTTC

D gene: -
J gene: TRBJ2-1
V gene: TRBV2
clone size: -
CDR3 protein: CASRGVGEQFF
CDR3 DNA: TGTGCCAGCAGAGGGGTCGGCGAGCAGTTCTTC

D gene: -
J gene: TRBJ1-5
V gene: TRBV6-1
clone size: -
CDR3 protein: CASSEVGQASNQPQHF
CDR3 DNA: TGTGCCAGCAGTGAAGTGGGTCAGGCCAGCAATCAGCCCCAGCATTTT

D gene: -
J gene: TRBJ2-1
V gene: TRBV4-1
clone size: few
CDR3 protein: CASSHQWRPYNEQFF
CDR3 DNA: TGCGCCAGCAGCCATCAGTGGCGCCCCTACAATGAGCAGTTCTTC

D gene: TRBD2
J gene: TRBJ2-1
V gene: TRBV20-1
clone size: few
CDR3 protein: CSASQRGVDEQFF
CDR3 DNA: TGCAGTGCTAGCCAGCGGGGGGTCGATGAGCAGTTCTTC

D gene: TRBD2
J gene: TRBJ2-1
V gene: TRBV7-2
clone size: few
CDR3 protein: CASSFAGLAAYNEQFF
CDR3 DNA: TGTGCCAGCAGCTTTGCGGGACTAGCGGCCTACAATGAGCAGTTCTTC

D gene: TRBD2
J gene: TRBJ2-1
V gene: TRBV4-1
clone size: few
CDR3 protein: CASSQSGGAAVEQFF
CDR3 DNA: TGCGCCAGCAGCCAGAGCGGGGGGGCAGCTGTTGAGCAGTTCTTC

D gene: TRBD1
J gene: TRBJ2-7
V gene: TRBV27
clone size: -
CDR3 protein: CASSGTVPYEQYF
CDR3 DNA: TGTGCCAGCAGTGGGACAGTTCCCTACGAGCAGTACTTC

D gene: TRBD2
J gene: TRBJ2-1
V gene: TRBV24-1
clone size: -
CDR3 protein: CATSDSWTSNEQFF
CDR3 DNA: TGTGCCACCAGTGATTCGTGGACTAGTAATGAGCAGTTCTTC

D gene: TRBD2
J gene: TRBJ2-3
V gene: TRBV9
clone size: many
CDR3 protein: CASSPRTSGLTDTQYF
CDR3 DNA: TGTGCCAGCAGCCCCCGGACTAGCGGGCTCACAGATACGCAGTATTTT

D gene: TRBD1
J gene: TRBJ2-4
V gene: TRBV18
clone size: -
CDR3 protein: CASSPGRGNGTKNIQYF
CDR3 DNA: TGTGCCAGCTCACCGGGCAGGGGGAATGGTACCAAAAACATTCAGTACTTC

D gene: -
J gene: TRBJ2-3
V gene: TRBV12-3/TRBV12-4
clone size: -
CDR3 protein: CASSLVLLVGTDTQYF
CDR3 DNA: TGTGCCAGCAGTTTAGTTCTACTAGTGGGCACAGATACGCAGTATTTT

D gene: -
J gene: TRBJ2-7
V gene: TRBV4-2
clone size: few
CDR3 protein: CASSQDDLGSYEQYF
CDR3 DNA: TGTGCCAGCAGCCAAGATGACCTGGGCTCCTACGAGCAGTACTTC

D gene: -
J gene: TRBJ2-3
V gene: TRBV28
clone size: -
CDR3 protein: CASSPSVGQGMTDTQYF
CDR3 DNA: TGTGCCAGCAGTCCCTCGGTGGGGCAGGGTATGACAGATACGCAGTATTTT

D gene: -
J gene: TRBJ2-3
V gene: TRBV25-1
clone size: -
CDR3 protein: CASSDQAHTQYF
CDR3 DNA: TGTGCCAGCAGTGACCAGGCCCATACGCAGTATTTT

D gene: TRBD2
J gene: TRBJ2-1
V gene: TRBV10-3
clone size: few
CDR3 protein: CAIRPSGDSYNEQFF
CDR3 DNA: TGTGCCATCAGACCTAGCGGAGACTCCTACAATGAGCAGTTCTTC

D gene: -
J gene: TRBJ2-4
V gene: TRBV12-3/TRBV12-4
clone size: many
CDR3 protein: CASSYRRLAKNIQYF
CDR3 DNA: TGTGCCAGCAGTTACCGCCGCCTAGCCAAAAACATTCAGTACTTC

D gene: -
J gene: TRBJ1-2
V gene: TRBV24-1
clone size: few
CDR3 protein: CATSGPEDLYGYTF
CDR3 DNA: TGTGCCACCAGTGGCCCAGAGGACCTCTATGGCTACACCTTC

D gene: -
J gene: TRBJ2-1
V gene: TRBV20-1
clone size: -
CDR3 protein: CSALRTGLGRGNEQFF
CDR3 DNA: TGCAGCGCGCTTAGAACGGGACTGGGAAGGGGCAATGAGCAGTTCTTC

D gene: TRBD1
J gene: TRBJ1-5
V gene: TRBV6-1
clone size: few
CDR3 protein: CASSKDRGPRPQHF
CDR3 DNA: TGTGCCAGCAGCAAAGACAGGGGGCCAAGGCCCCAGCATTTT

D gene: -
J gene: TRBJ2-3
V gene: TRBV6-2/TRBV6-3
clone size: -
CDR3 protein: CASSWALAEDTQYF
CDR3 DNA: TGTGCCAGCAGTTGGGCCTTGGCGGAAGATACGCAGTATTTT

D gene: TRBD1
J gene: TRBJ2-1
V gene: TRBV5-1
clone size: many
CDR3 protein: CASSPETGSYNEQFF
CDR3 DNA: TGCGCCAGCAGCCCGGAGACAGGGTCCTACAATGAGCAGTTCTTC

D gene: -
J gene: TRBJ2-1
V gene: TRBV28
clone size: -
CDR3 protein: CASSSLRTEETQFF
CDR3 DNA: TGTGCCAGCAGTTCCCTCCGGACAGAAGAGACCCAGTTCTTC

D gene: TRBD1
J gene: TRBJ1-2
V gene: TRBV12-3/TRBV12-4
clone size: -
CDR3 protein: CASSWGTEFPLDYGYTF
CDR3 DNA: TGTGCCAGCAGTTGGGGGACAGAATTTCCCCTAGACTATGGCTACACCTTC

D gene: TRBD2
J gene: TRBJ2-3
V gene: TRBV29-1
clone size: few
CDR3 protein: CSAKRTWTSGSDTDTQYF
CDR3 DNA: TGCAGCGCAAAACGGACCTGGACTAGCGGGAGTGACACAGATACGCAGTATTTT

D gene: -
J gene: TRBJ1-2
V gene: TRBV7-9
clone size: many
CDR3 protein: CASSLAPQGNYGYTF
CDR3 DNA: TGTGCCAGCAGCTTAGCCCCACAGGGAAACTATGGCTACACCTTC

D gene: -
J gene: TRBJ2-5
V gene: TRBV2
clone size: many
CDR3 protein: CASSAPGQETQYF
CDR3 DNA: TGTGCCAGCAGTGCACCTGGACAAGAGACCCAGTACTTC

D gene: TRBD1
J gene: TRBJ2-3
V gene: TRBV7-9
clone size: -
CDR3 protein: CASLTGSTDTQYF
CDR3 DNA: TGTGCCAGCTTGACAGGGAGCACAGATACGCAGTATTTT

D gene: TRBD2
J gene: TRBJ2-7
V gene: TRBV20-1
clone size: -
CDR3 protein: CSARDGRGALYEQYF
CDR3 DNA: TGCAGTGCTAGAGATGGGCGGGGGGCGTTGTACGAGCAGTACTTC

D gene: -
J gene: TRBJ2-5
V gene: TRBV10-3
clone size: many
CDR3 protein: CAISEFQETQYF
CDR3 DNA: TGTGCCATCAGTGAGTTTCAAGAGACCCAGTACTTC

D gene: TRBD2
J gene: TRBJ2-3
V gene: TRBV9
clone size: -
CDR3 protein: CARSPEGGLAATDTQYF
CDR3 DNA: TGTGCCCGCAGCCCGGAAGGGGGACTAGCGGCCACAGATACGCAGTATTTT

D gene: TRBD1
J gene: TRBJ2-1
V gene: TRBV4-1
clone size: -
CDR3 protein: CASSHAGQGNYEQFF
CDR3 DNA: TGCGCCAGCAGCCACGCCGGACAGGGCAACTACGAGCAGTTCTTC

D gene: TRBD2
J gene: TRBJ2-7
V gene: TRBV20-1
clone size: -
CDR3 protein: CSALAGASYNEQYF
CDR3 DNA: TGCAGTGCGTTAGCGGGGGCGTCCTACAATGAGCAGTACTTC

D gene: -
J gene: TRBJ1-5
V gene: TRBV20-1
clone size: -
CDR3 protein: CSASPQYSNQPQHF
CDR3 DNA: TGCAGTGCTAGCCCTCAATATAGCAATCAGCCCCAGCATTTT

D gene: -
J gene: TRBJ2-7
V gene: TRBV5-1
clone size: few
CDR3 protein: CASSLAFPQGEQYF
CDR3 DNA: TGCGCCAGCAGCTTGGCGTTTCCACAGGGCGAGCAGTACTTC

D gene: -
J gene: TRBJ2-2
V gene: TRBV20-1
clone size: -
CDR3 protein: CSAGGTVNTGELFF
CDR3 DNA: TGCAGTGCTGGCGGGACGGTCAACACCGGGGAGCTGTTTTTT

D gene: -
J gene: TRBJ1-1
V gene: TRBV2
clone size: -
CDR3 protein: CAGLGQMNTEAFF
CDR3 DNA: TGTGCCGGTTTAGGACAAATGAACACTGAAGCTTTCTTT

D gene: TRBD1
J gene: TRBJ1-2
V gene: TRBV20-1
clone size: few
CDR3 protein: CSARDPGTGGYTF
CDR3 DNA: TGCAGTGCTAGAGATCCCGGGACAGGGGGCTACACCTTC

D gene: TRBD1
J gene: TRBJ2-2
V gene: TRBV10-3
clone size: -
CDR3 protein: CAISDLTTGTGELFF
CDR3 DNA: TGTGCCATCAGTGATCTCACGACAGGGACCGGGGAGCTGTTTTTT

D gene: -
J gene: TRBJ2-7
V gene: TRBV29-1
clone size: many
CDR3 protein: CSVVSRENYEQYF
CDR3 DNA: TGCAGCGTTGTGTCGCGGGAAAATTACGAGCAGTACTTC

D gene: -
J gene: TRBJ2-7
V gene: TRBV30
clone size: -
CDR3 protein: CAWMRGHSYEQYF
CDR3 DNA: TGTGCCTGGATGCGGGGGCACTCCTACGAGCAGTACTTC

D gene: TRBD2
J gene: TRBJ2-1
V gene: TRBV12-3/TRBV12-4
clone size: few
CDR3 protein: CASTVAGGPYNEQFF
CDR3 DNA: TGTGCCAGCACCGTAGCGGGAGGGCCTTACAATGAGCAGTTCTTC

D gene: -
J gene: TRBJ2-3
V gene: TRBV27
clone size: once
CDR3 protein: CASGDPTDTQYF
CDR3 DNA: TGTGCCAGCGGAGACCCCACAGATACGCAGTATTTT